A single sample is the source of the 11 T cell receptor beta chains below, sequenced in a study of control samples from healthy donors and cancer patients. Produced via immunoSEQ multiplex PCR; TCRdb's table is partial and in-frame only. The repertoire has 70,000 or so clones, under 90% of them found once; the top ten carry about 20%. What was sequenced was PBMCs. All receptors derive from a man aged 55 to 70 with lung cancer.

This chain uses TRBV18 with TRBJ2-7; D might be TRBD1 (5 bases). The V gene's germline CDR1 is KGHSH and CDR2 LQKENI. The CDR3 totals 17 residues. V was shortened by 4 bases and J by 2 bases, with 21 bases between the two germline ends. The CDR3 nucleotides are TGTGCCAGCTCACTCAGCCCCTCAGGGTCCCAAACCTACGAGCAGTACGTC. Translating gives CASSLSPSGSQTYEQYV.

This chain joins TRBV5-1 and TRBJ1-5; D is undetermined. The germline gives CDR1 SGHRS, CDR2 YFSETQ. This CDR3 is 15 amino acids long. V gave up 6 bases and J gave up 2 bases, with 15 bases separating them. Here the CDR3 DNA reads TGCGCCAGCACCCTGGCCCCGGGAGGCAATCAGCCCCAGCATTTT. It translates to CASTLAPGGNQPQHF.

V is TRBV4-1 and J is TRBJ2-5, with D tentatively TRBD1 (5 bases). The CDR3 covers 15 residues. CDR1 is MGHRA and CDR2 is YSYEKL in the germline V gene. V lost 1 base and J lost 1, with 10 bases in between. The CDR3, as DNA: TGCGCCAGCAGCCAAGGCGTGACAGTCCAAGAGACCCAGTACTTC. This translates into CASSQGVTVQETQYF.

The rearrangement joins TRBV12-3 or TRBV12-4 to TRBJ1-4; no firm D call. V shed 6 bases and J shed 5 bases, with 4 bases lying between them. The CDR3 is made up of 11 amino acids. This chain's CDR3 is CASSHNEKLFF. In DNA form, the CDR3 reads TGTGCCAGCAGCCACAATGAAAAACTGTTTTTT.

The V call is TRBV10-3, the J call TRBJ2-1, with 7 bases matching TRBD1. The germline gives CDR1 ENHRY, CDR2 SYGVKD. This CDR3 region has 13 residues. Losses at the gene ends were 10 bases for V and 1 base for J; bases not matched to a gene: 4. CDR3 protein: CATQGLSYNEQFF. DNA of the CDR3: TGTGCCACACAGGGGCTATCCTACAATGAGCAGTTCTTC.

This clone was recorded once. CDR3 protein: CATSDPTRGNQPQHF. The CDR3 bases are TGTGCCACCAGTGATCCAACTAGGGGCAATCAGCCCCAGCATTTT. V and J are TRBV24-1 and TRBJ1-5; D gene ambiguous. Germline assignment: CDR1 KGHDR and CDR2 SFDVKD. CDR3 length: 15 amino acids. V lost 3 bases to trimming and J lost 2 bases, with 10 bases between them.

This chain uses TRBV18 with TRBJ1-3; D gene uncertain. Germline loops: CDR1 KGHSH, CDR2 LQKENI. The CDR3 runs 14 residues. Trimming shortened V by 0 bases and J by 0 bases, and 3 bases separated the two germline ends. CDR3 region: CASSPPGSGNTIYF. The CDR3 DNA reads TGTGCCAGCTCACCACCAGGCTCTGGAAACACCATATATTTT.

The chain is built from TRBV5-1 and TRBJ2-1; 14 positions agree with TRBD2. Germline values: CDR1 SGHRS, CDR2 YFSETQ. The V and J ends lost 4 bases and 9 bases, in that order; junction bases with no gene match: 6. The CDR3 loop spans 15 amino acids. CDR3 sequence (DNA): TGCGCCAGCAGCGCGGGGACTAGCGGGGGCCGTGAGCAGTTCTTC. Protein sequence: CASSAGTSGGREQFF.

A note on this clone: This clone may be a read error of a much larger clone one base away. The chain combines TRBV6-4 with TRBJ1-2; 7 bases line up with TRBD1. The CDR3 is 12 residues long. V was clipped by 5 bases and J by 4 bases; unmatched bases: 1. Germline-derived CDR1 and CDR2 are MRHNA and SNTAGT. The CDR3, as DNA: TGTGCCAGCAGTCGACAGGGCTATGGCTACACCTTC. Its protein is CASSRQGYGYTF.

The chain has TRBV4-1 and TRBJ1-1; no firm D call. V gave up 4 bases and J gave up 3 bases, with 18 bases separating them. The CDR3 runs to 16 residues. Germline CDR1 MGHRA, CDR2 YSYEKL. The CDR3 DNA is TGCGCCAGCAGCCGACAAGTAGGGCAGACGGACACTGAAGCTTTCTTT. Residues: CASSRQVGQTDTEAFF.

CDR3 protein: CASSLGQGNIQYF. The CDR3 bases are TGTGCCAGCAGCCTCGGACAGGGGAACATTCAGTACTTC. The chain couples TRBV3-1 (or the pseudogene TRBV3-2) to TRBJ2-4, with 9 bases matching TRBD1. The V gene end was trimmed by 4 bases and the J gene end by 7 bases; junction bases not matched to a gene: 2. The CDR3 is made up of 13 amino acids. The germline V gene has CDR1 LGHDT and CDR2 YNNKEL (reference sequence).